A single sample is the source of the 22 T cell receptor beta chains below, sequenced in a study of spatial heterogeneity in lung cancer (dated by TCRdb to between 2019 and 2020). Their cognate antigens are unknown. The time point label here, explained by the study, means: sample taken at primary tumor resection. What the work shows at the level of the full study, not this receptor alone: The number of expanded intratumoral alpha and beta TCRs correlated with the tumor nonsynonymous mutation count.

Library method: 5' RACE. Data came from a NextSeq 500. TCRdb reprocessing: public reads trimmed at Q25 with fastp, clones called with MiXCR, in-frame beta chains kept. Here each entry gathers all rows of one CDR3 protein and keeps the most common genes and DNA. For this sample there are several hundred distinct CDR3 sequences; 13% to 15% appear just once. The top ten clones comprise 16% of the sample. Sample: lung tumor tissue, taken at surgery. The receptors here all came from a male donor with early-stage non-small cell lung cancer.

In its sample, this clonotype is medium-sized. The chain is built from TRBV5-1 and TRBJ1-4; D unclear. Trimming stripped 5 bases from V and 7 bases from J, with 9 bases between. The V gene's germline CDR1 is SGHRS and CDR2 YFSETQ. This CDR3 has 12 amino acids. The chain's CDR3 is CASRRDAEKLFF. DNA for the CDR3: TGCGCCAGCAGAAGGGATGCTGAAAAACTGTTTTTT.

The sample holds a few counts of this clonotype. The genes are TRBV20-1 and TRBJ2-7; TRBD1 might be the D (5 bases). The V end lost 2 bases, the J end lost 6 bases, and 11 bases lay between the germline ends. The CDR3 loop spans 12 amino acids. Germline V gene data show CDR1 as DFQATT and CDR2 as SNEGSKA (reference sequence). CDR3 residues: CSARRSGIEQYF. The CDR3 nucleotides are TGCAGTGCTAGAAGATCAGGGATCGAGCAGTACTTC.

V and J are TRBV27 and TRBJ2-2; TRBD1 matches 7 bases. The CDR3 sequence is 16 residues long. From germline, CDR1 is MNHEY and CDR2 SMNVEV (reference sequence). Unmatched junction bases numbered 12, after V lost 6 bases and J lost 5 bases. The CDR3 bases are TGTGCCAGCAGACACTTCGGGACAGCCTTGACCGGGGAGCTGTTTTTT. As protein: CASRHFGTALTGELFF.

In its sample, this clonotype ranks as medium-sized. The chain combines TRBV11-3 with TRBJ2-1; TRBD1 is a possible D gene (6 bases). The CDR3 is 13 amino acids. V was clipped by 5 bases and J by 5 bases, with 10 bases between them. Looked up from germline, CDR1 is SGHNT and CDR2 is YENEEA. DNA for the CDR3: TGTGCCAGCAGCCATGGGGGCCACAATGAGCAGTTCTTC. Encoded protein: CASSHGGHNEQFF.

By sample share, this clonotype is medium-sized. The V gene is TRBV5-4, the J gene TRBJ2-1, with D perhaps matching TRBD1 (5 bases). Trimming took 4 bases from V and 0 from J, leaving 14 bases between them. The CDR3 is 16 residues long. CDR1 and CDR2 (germline): SGHNT, YYREEE (reference sequence). In DNA form, the CDR3 reads TGTGCCAGCAGCCTACCCAGGGAATTCTCCTACAATGAGCAGTTCTTC. Its translation: CASSLPREFSYNEQFF.

Concerning this clonotype: Since a much larger clone is just one base distant, this may be a read error. V gene TRBV27 combines with J gene TRBJ2-5; the match to TRBD1 covers 9 bases. Germline CDR1 MNHEY, CDR2 SMNVEV (reference sequence). The CDR3 sequence is 14 residues long. Trimming at V came to 4 bases and at J to 4 bases, leaving 4 bases not matched to a gene. The CDR3 DNA reads TGTGCCAGCAGTTGGACAGGGGCAGGAGAGACCCAGTACTTC. This encodes CASSWTGAGETQYF.

This clonotype qualifies as medium-sized. The chain combines TRBV5-1 with TRBJ2-7; 8 nucleotides line up with TRBD2. V shed 4 bases and J 1 base; nucleotides not matched to a gene: 10. The CDR3 covers 16 residues. Per the germline V gene, CDR1 is SGHRS and CDR2 is YFSETQ. CDR3 in amino acids: CASSPDGGAFSYEQYF. Written as DNA, the CDR3 is TGCGCCAGCAGCCCGGACGGGGGGGCCTTTTCCTACGAGCAGTACTTC.

This chain joins TRBV2 and TRBJ2-2, with D possibly matching TRBD2 (5 bases). The CDR3 loop spans 15 amino acids. V was pared by 6 bases and J by 7 bases, with 18 bases between. The germline CDR1 and CDR2 sequences are SNHLY and FYNNEI. The CDR3 loop reads CASRREADQNGELFF. In DNA form, the CDR3 reads TGTGCCAGCAGGAGGGAAGCAGACCAGAACGGGGAGCTGTTTTTT.

This clonotype ranks as large. The V and J genes are TRBV29-1 and TRBJ2-7; D may be TRBD1 (6 bases). This CDR3 is built from 15 residues. Germline lookup yields CDR1 SQVTM and CDR2 ANQGSEA. V was pared by 4 bases and J by 6 bases, with 22 bases between. This chain's CDR3 is CSVGIGSGVPSEQYF. CDR3 nucleotides: TGCAGCGTTGGAATAGGGTCAGGGGTCCCGTCCGAGCAGTACTTC.

This clonotype is labeled large. The chain combines TRBV28 with TRBJ2-7; the D is unclear. Trimming pared 8 bases from V and 0 bases from J, leaving 8 bases between. The germline V gene encodes CDR1 MDHEN and CDR2 SYDVKM. The CDR3 has 12 residues. This chain's CDR3 is CASRAYSYEQYF. The CDR3 DNA is TGTGCCAGCCGGGCCTACTCCTACGAGCAGTACTTC.

In its sample, this clonotype ranks as large. J is TRBJ1-5 and V is TRBV12-3 or TRBV12-4; D not resolved. The CDR3 is 13 residues long. Trimming took 5 bases from V and 5 from J, leaving 10 bases between them. The CDR3 DNA is TGTGCCAGCAGTCCGCAGGAAGATCAGCCCCAGCATTTT. Translated: CASSPQEDQPQHF.

By share, this clonotype counts as large. J is TRBJ2-1 and V is TRBV5-1; D is unclear. The germline V gene encodes CDR1 SGHRS and CDR2 YFSETQ. Trimming shortened V by 0 bases and J by 13 bases, and 8 bases separated the two germline ends. The CDR3 has 11 residues. The DNA for the CDR3 is TGCGCCAGCAGCTTGGAACAGATCCAGTTCTTC. Translation: CASSLEQIQFF.

This clonotype is termed medium-sized. The chain is built from TRBV7-9 and TRBJ2-3, with D possibly TRBD1 on 5 matching bases. This CDR3 region has 14 residues. The germline V and J ends were trimmed by 5 bases and 4 bases, with 13 bases remaining between them. From germline, CDR1 is SEHNR and CDR2 FQNEAQ (reference sequence). The CDR3 DNA reads TGTGCCAGCAGCATACGGCTGGGGCCAGATACGCAGTATTTT. Its protein product is CASSIRLGPDTQYF.

In this sample, this clonotype is medium-sized. V is TRBV20-1 and J is TRBJ1-1; D is unclear. Germline V gene data show CDR1 as DFQATT and CDR2 as SNEGSKA (reference sequence). The CDR3 spans 13 residues. Trimming left V 3 bases short and J 6 bases short, with 14 bases between. In DNA, the CDR3 is TGCAGTGCTAGTAGTCAGCCGAAGGCTGAAGCTTTCTTT. It yields the protein CSASSQPKAEAFF.

This clonotype turned up a few times. This rearrangement joins TRBV6-6 to TRBJ2-4, with 7 bases identical to TRBD1. The V gene end was trimmed by 4 bases and the J gene end by 2 bases; junction bases not matched to a gene: 8. The CDR3 is 16 amino acids. CDR1 and CDR2 (germline): MNHNY, SVGAGI (reference sequence). The CDR3 loop is CASSSSTGPSKNIQYF. CDR3 DNA sequence: TGTGCCAGCAGTTCCTCGACAGGGCCGTCCAAAAACATTCAGTACTTC.

This clonotype is judged large. V and J are TRBV6-5 and TRBJ2-1; 11 nucleotides align to TRBD2. The CDR3 covers 12 residues. The trim removed 5 bases at V and 12 bases at J, leaving 3 bases unmatched. Germline assignment: CDR1 MNHEY and CDR2 SVGAGI. The chain's CDR3 is CASSQLAGGQFF. CDR3 nucleotides: TGTGCCAGCAGTCAGCTAGCGGGAGGGCAGTTCTTC.

The chain is built from TRBV7-9 and TRBJ2-7; TRBD1 agrees at 11 bases. CDR3 size: 14 residues. The trim removed 5 bases at V and 1 base at J, leaving 1 base unmatched. Germline lookup yields CDR1 SEHNR and CDR2 FQNEAQ (reference sequence). The CDR3 sequence: CASSGDRGSYEQYF. CDR3 coding DNA: TGTGCCAGCAGCGGGGACAGGGGGTCCTACGAGCAGTACTTC.

This clonotype is labeled medium-sized. This sequence joins TRBV19 and TRBJ2-1; 12 nucleotides line up with TRBD2. The germline CDR1 and CDR2 sequences are LNHDA and SQIVND (reference sequence). The CDR3 is 15 residues long. The V gene end was trimmed by 3 bases and the J gene end by 9 bases; junction bases not matched to a gene: 6. The CDR3 DNA reads TGTGCCAGTAGTATGCTAGCGGGGGGGGACACTGAGCAGTTCTTC. Its translation: CASSMLAGGDTEQFF.

The rearrangement links TRBV6-2 or TRBV6-3 to TRBJ1-2, with D possibly matching TRBD1 (5 bases). The CDR3 contains 12 residues. From germline, CDR1 is MNHEY and CDR2 SVGEGT. Deletions cut 8 bases from V and 6 bases from J, with 13 bases between. CDR3 region: CASSPGMNGYTF. CDR3 coding DNA: TGTGCCAGCTCTCCAGGGATGAATGGCTACACCTTC.

By share of the sample, this clonotype is large. The chain recombines TRBV7-6 with TRBJ2-7; tentative D call: TRBD2 (5 bases). The germline V gene has CDR1 SGHVS and CDR2 FNYEAQ. CDR3 length: 14 residues. The ends were cut back, 5 bases at V and 5 bases at J, with 16 bases in the middle. CDR3 residues: CASSPLGGYDEQYF. CDR3 coding DNA: TGTGCCAGCAGCCCCCTTGGAGGTTACGACGAGCAGTACTTC.

Relative to its sample, this clonotype is large. The gene calls are TRBV5-1 and TRBJ1-4; TRBD1 is a possible D gene (6 bases). CDR1 SGHRS and CDR2 YFSETQ come from the germline V gene. Trimming shortened V by 0 bases and J by 0 bases, and 9 bases separated the two germline ends. This CDR3 has 16 residues. DNA for the CDR3: TGCGCCAGCAGCTTGGGGACAGTCCCAACTAATGAAAAACTGTTTTTT. Its translation: CASSLGTVPTNEKLFF. The variable domain in full, with the rest retrieved from reference TRBV5-1 and TRBJ1-4, is KAGVTQTPRYLIKTRGQQVTLSCSPISGHRSVSWYQQTPGQGLQFLFEYFSETQRNKGNFPGRFSGRQFSNSRSEMNVSTLELGDSALYLCASSLGTVPTNEKLFFGSGTQLSVL.

This clonotype is labeled as large. This sequence joins TRBV7-2 and TRBJ2-4; D unresolved. The CDR3 length is 15 residues. In germline, CDR1 is SGHTA, CDR2 FQGNSA. The germline V and J ends were trimmed by 1 base and 0 bases, with 7 bases remaining between them. The CDR3: CASSLGGLAKNIQYF. CDR3 in DNA: TGTGCCAGCAGCTTAGGTGGCTTAGCCAAAAACATTCAGTACTTC.